This T cell receptor (beta chain) is from a study of blood T cell repertoires in COVID-19. Study overall: Sources were T cells, B-cell-depleted T cells, or PBMCs; the material itself was cDNA or gDNA.

The CDR3 length is 14 residues. CDR1 SGHDT and CDR2 YYEEEE come from the germline V gene. V lost 1 base to trimming and J lost 4 bases, with 11 bases between them. Some clones are missing from TCRdb's copy, which holds only in-frame ones; the method was immunoSEQ multiplex PCR. The sample contains 250,000 to 300,000 clones, approximately 90% of which appear only once. Sequencing was performed on peripheral blood. This rearrangement joins TRBV5-6 to TRBJ1-1; no definite D call. The clonotype originates from a man aged 35-49 years with acute or convalescent COVID-19. The CDR3 sequence: CASSLLTPGTEAFF. The CDR3 bases are TGTGCCAGCAGCTTGCTGACGCCGGGCACTGAAGCTTTCTTT.